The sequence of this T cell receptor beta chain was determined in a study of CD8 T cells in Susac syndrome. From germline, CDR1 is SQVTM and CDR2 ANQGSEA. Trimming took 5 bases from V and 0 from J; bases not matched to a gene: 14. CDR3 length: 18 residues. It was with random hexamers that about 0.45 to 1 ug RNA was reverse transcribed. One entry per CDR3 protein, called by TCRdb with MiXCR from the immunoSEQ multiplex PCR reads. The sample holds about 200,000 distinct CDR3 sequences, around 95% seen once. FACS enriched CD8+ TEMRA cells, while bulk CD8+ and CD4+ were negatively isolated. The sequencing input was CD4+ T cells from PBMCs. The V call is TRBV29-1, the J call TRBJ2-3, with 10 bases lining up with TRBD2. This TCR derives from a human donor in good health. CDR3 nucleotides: TGCAGCGTTATGGCGGGGAGACTAGCGGGTTCTAGCACAGATACGCAGTATTTT. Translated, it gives CSVMAGRLAGSSTDTQYF.